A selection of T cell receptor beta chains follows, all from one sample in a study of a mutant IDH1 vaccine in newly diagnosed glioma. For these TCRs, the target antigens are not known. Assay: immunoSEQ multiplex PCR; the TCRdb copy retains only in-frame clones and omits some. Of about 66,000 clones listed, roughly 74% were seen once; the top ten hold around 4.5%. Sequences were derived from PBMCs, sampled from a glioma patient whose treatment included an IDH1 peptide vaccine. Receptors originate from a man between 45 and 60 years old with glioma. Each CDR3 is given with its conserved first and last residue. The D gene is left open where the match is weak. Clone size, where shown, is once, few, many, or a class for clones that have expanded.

TGTGCCAGCAGCTTAGGGCAGCCCTATAGAGGCTACACCTTC	CASSLGQPYRGYTF	TRBJ1-2	-	TRBV7-2	-
TGTGCCTGGAGTGGGGGGCGGGGGCAAAGTTCACCCCTCCACTTT	CAWSGGRGQSSPLHF	TRBJ1-6	-	TRBV30	-
TGTGCCAGCAGCCAAGTGGGCGGGGGGGGCCACGAGCAGTACTTC	CASSQVGGGGHEQYF	TRBJ2-7	-	TRBV4-2	TRBD2
TGTGCCAGCACTGGACAGGGCTGGGGCTACACCTTC	CASTGQGWGYTF	TRBJ1-2	few	TRBV28	TRBD1
TGTGCCACCAGCAGAGAAGGCAGGGAGGACTCACCCCTCCACTTT	CATSREGREDSPLHF	TRBJ1-6	-	TRBV15	-
TGTGCCAGCGCCGGGACAGCGTCCTACGAGCAGTACTTC	CASAGTASYEQYF	TRBJ2-7	-	TRBV7-9	TRBD1
TGCGCCAGCAGCTTGGAGGTGGGCTGGGAAGCTTTCTTT	CASSLEVGWEAFF	TRBJ1-1	-	TRBV5-1	-
TGCGCCAGCAGCCCGGACAGCACGACCGGGGAGCTGTTTTTT	CASSPDSTTGELFF	TRBJ2-2	-	TRBV5-1	-
TGTGCCAGCAGCAGGTCCCCAAGGAGTGAAGCTTTCTTT	CASSRSPRSEAFF	TRBJ1-1	-	TRBV9	-
TGCAGCGCAGACTCAGATACGCAGTATTTT	CSADSDTQYF	TRBJ2-3	-	TRBV29-1	-
TGCGCCAGCAGCGAAAGGGGGGGAGCCACAGATACGCAGTATTTT	CASSERGGATDTQYF	TRBJ2-3	-	TRBV4-3	-
TGTGCCTCGACCAGCGGGGTAGGGACCCAGTACTTC	CASTSGVGTQYF	TRBJ2-5	few	TRBV30	TRBD2
TGTGCCAGCAGCCCCGCTATTGCAGGGGCTGGAAACACCATATATTTT	CASSPAIAGAGNTIYF	TRBJ1-3	-	TRBV5-6	-
TGTGCCACCAGCGTGGGGGCGGGATTCAATCAGCCCCAGCATTTT	CATSVGAGFNQPQHF	TRBJ1-5	-	TRBV15	-
TGTGCCAGCAGTGAAAAACCTCTAGAAAAACTGTTTTTT	CASSEKPLEKLFF	TRBJ1-4	once	TRBV6-1	-
TGTGCCAGCATAGGGACAGACCTTGGAAACACCATATATTTT	CASIGTDLGNTIYF	TRBJ1-3	few	TRBV28	TRBD1
TGTGCCAGCAGCTTAGGGGGCGCGGGGAACACTGAAGCTTTCTTT	CASSLGGAGNTEAFF	TRBJ1-1	once	TRBV7-2	-
TGTGCCATCAGAGTGGGATTAGGAGAGTTAAAGCCGGAAAACACCATATATTTT	CAIRVGLGELKPENTIYF	TRBJ1-3	once	TRBV10-3	-
TGTGCCAGCAGCGCAACCCGAGAGAACACTGAAGCTTTCTTT	CASSATRENTEAFF	TRBJ1-1	-	TRBV9	-
TGTGCCAGCAGAAGAGGGATCACTGAAGCTTTCTTT	CASRRGITEAFF	TRBJ1-1	-	TRBV7-9	-
TGTGCCAGCAGTCAAGCGGGTTTCTACGAGCAGTACTTC	CASSQAGFYEQYF	TRBJ2-7	-	TRBV25-1	-
TGTGCCAGCAGTTATCAGGACAGAAACGGACGGCAGTACTTC	CASSYQDRNGRQYF	TRBJ2-7	-	TRBV6-5	-
TGCGCCAGCAGTGATGGCACAGTCAATACGCAGTATTTT	CASSDGTVNTQYF	TRBJ2-3	-	TRBV10-1	-
TGTGCCAGCAGTGATAGGGGGAGCAGGAACACTGAAGCTTTCTTT	CASSDRGSRNTEAFF	TRBJ1-1	-	TRBV2	-
TGTGCCAGCAGCGTCCTAGCAACAGATACGCAGTATTTT	CASSVLATDTQYF	TRBJ2-3	-	TRBV7-2	-
TGCGCCAGCAGCCAGCTAGGACAGCGTCGATTCCCCCTCCACTTT	CASSQLGQRRFPLHF	TRBJ1-6	-	TRBV4-1	-
TGTGCCAGCAGTTCCCGACGGGCTCAGCCCCAGCATTTT	CASSSRRAQPQHF	TRBJ1-5	once	TRBV6-5	-
TGTGCCAGCAGCCCTGGACAGGGGCAAATCTCTGGAAACACCATATATTTT	CASSPGQGQISGNTIYF	TRBJ1-3	-	TRBV5-6	TRBD1
TGTGCCAGCAGTGCCCAGGGCGCGAACACCGGGGAGCTGTTTTTT	CASSAQGANTGELFF	TRBJ2-2	-	TRBV25-1	-
TGTGCCAGCAGCAAAAGGAACAGGGGGCGGACGGACTATGGCTACACCTTC	CASSKRNRGRTDYGYTF	TRBJ1-2	-	TRBV21-1	-
TGTGCCAGCGGGGACAGGGCCACGGGGGAGACCCAGTACTTC	CASGDRATGETQYF	TRBJ2-5	-	TRBV2	TRBD1
TGCGCCAGCAGCTTTCTCGCGGGACAGGGGGACGGTGGCTACACCTTC	CASSFLAGQGDGGYTF	TRBJ1-2	-	TRBV5-1	TRBD1
TGTGCCAGTAGTGTACAGGGGGACCAAGAGACCCAGTACTTC	CASSVQGDQETQYF	TRBJ2-5	-	TRBV19	TRBD1